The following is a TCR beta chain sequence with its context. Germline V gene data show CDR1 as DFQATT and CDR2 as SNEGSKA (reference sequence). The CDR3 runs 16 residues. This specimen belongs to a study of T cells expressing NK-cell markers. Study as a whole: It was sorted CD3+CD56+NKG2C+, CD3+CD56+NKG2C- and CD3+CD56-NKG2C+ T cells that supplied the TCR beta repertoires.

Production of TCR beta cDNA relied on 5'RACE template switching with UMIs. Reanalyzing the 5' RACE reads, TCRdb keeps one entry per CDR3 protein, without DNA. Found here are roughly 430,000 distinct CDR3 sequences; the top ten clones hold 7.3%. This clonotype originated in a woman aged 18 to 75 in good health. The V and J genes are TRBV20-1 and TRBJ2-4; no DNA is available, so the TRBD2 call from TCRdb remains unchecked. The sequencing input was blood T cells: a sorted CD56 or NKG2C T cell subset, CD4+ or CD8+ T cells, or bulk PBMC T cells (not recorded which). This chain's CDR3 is CSANIAWDSLLNIQYF.